Listed below are T cell receptor beta chains from one sample, sequenced in a study of blood T cell repertoires in COVID-19. Using immunoSEQ multiplex PCR, the repertoire was profiled, and TCRdb retains in-frame clones only, with some absent. The sample contains under 300,000 clones, more than 60% of which appear only once. Source material: peripheral blood. These receptors came from a woman in her forties with active or convalescent COVID-19. Both conserved end residues are part of each CDR3. D genes are given only for firm matches. Size is stated for part of the rows, as once, few or many counts, or as a class when the clone is expanded.

14	NA	NA	TRBV2	TRBJ1-1	CASSDGGGNTEAFF	TGTGCCAGCAGTGACGGCGGTGGGAACACTGAAGCTTTCTTT
13	NA	NA	TRBV3-1/TRBV3-2	TRBJ1-5	CASSQESFLPQHF	TGTGCCAGCAGCCAAGAAAGCTTTCTTCCCCAGCATTTT
14	many	TRBD1	TRBV28	TRBJ1-2	CASREGQITDGYTF	TGTGCCAGCAGGGAGGGACAGATCACCGATGGCTACACCTTC
16	NA	TRBD2	TRBV3-1/TRBV3-2	TRBJ2-7	CASSQIAGTSGGEQYF	TGTGCCAGCAGCCAAATTGCCGGGACTAGCGGGGGTGAGCAGTACTTC
14	NA	NA	TRBV19	TRBJ1-2	CASSLGGANYGYTF	TGTGCCAGTAGCCTGGGGGGGGCAAACTATGGCTACACCTTC
15	NA	TRBD2	TRBV30	TRBJ2-6	CAWSERGAGANVLTF	TGTGCCTGGAGTGAGCGGGGGGCTGGGGCCAACGTCCTGACTTTC
14	NA	NA	TRBV28	TRBJ1-2	CASRLPAINYGYTF	TGTGCCAGCAGGTTACCCGCTATTAACTATGGCTACACCTTC
15	NA	NA	TRBV5-6	TRBJ1-4	CASSLTFGATEKLFF	TGTGCCAGCAGCTTGACCTTTGGAGCGACTGAAAAACTGTTTTTT
14	once	NA	TRBV27	TRBJ1-5	CASSPGGPGQPQHF	TGTGCCAGCAGCCCTGGTGGTCCGGGGCAGCCCCAGCATTTT
15	NA	TRBD2	TRBV6-5	TRBJ2-7	CASSLTSGGTYEQYF	TGTGCCAGCAGTTTGACTAGCGGGGGGACATACGAGCAGTACTTC
14	NA	TRBD1	TRBV11-2	TRBJ2-7	CASSLMGQSYEQYF	TGTGCCAGCAGCTTAATGGGACAGAGCTACGAGCAGTACTTC
15	NA	NA	TRBV12-5	TRBJ1-3	CASGLGLQRGNTIYF	TGTGCTAGTGGTTTGGGACTCCAGAGGGGAAACACCATATATTTT
13	NA	NA	TRBV2	TRBJ1-1	CASSVGRRTEAFF	TGTGCCAGCAGTGTGGGGAGGAGAACTGAAGCTTTCTTT
14	NA	NA	TRBV19	TRBJ1-4	CASSQGQRNEKLFF	TGTGCCAGTAGTCAAGGACAGAGAAATGAAAAACTGTTTTTT
15	NA	TRBD2	TRBV2	TRBJ2-5	CASSPSGGGQETQYF	TGTGCCAGCAGCCCAAGTGGGGGGGGCCAAGAGACCCAGTACTTC
16	NA	TRBD1	TRBV15	TRBJ1-2	CATSGQGALGSYGYTF	TGTGCCACCAGTGGACAGGGGGCCCTTGGTAGCTATGGCTACACCTTC
18	NA	NA	TRBV18	TRBJ1-3	CASSHDTLDFPSGNTIYF	TGTGCCAGCTCGCATGATACATTGGACTTTCCTTCTGGAAACACCATATATTTT
14	NA	NA	TRBV5-1	TRBJ2-4	CASSLGGGKNIQYF	TGCGCCAGCAGCTTAGGTGGAGGCAAAAACATTCAGTACTTC
16	NA	TRBD1	TRBV28	TRBJ2-1	CASSRLRDRSYNEQFF	TGTGCCAGCAGTAGACTCCGGGACAGGTCCTACAATGAGCAGTTCTTC
12	NA	NA	TRBV11-2	TRBJ2-3	CASSSGTDTQYF	TGTGCCAGCAGCTCCGGGACAGATACGCAGTATTTT